Sequencing of this TCR beta chain was carried out in a study of T cell responses to AZD1222 COVID-19 vaccine. Study observations and caveats: Rises in breadth and depth of Spike-specific TCRs came after two AZD1222 doses. Every sample of the repertoires postdated the peak T cell response. The sample set comprised mostly white British donors with more females, and clonal diversity was possibly underestimated.

The protocol was immunoSEQ multiplex PCR, while the TCRdb copy is restricted to in-frame clones and leaves out a portion. The sample holds approximately 200,000 clones, approximately 91% seen once. J was trimmed by 1 base and V by 9 bases; bases with no gene match: 0. Per germline, CDR1 KGHDR and CDR2 SFDVKD. The CDR3 covers 13 residues. Notes on this clone: No antigen is known for it.

The receptor comes from an adult who received the AZD1222 COVID-19 vaccine. The chain couples TRBV24-1 to TRBJ2-7; 12 nucleotides agree with TRBD2. The material was peripheral blood, obtained 28 days after the second AZD1222 dose. This CDR3 reads CATGLAGSYEQYF. Written as DNA, the CDR3 is TGTGCCACCGGACTAGCGGGGTCCTACGAGCAGTACTTC.